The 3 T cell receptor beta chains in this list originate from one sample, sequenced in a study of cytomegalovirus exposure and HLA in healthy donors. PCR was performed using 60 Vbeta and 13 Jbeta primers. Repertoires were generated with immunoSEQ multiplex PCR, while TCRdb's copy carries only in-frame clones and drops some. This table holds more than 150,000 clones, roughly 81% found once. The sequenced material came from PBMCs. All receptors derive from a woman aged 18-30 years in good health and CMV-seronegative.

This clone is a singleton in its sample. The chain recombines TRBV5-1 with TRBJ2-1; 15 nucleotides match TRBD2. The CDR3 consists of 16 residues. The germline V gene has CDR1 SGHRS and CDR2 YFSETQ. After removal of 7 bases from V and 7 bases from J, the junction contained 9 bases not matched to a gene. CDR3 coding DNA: TGCGCCAGCCGGCGGGTCGGACTAGCGGGGGGGAATGAGCAGTTCTTC. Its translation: CASRRVGLAGGNEQFF.

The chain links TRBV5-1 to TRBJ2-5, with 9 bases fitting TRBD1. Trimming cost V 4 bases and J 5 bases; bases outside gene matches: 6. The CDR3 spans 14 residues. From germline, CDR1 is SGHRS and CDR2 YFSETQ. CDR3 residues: CASSEQGALETQYF. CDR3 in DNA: TGCGCCAGCAGCGAACAGGGGGCCTTGGAGACCCAGTACTTC. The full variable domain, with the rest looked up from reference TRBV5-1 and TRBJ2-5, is KAGVTQTPRYLIKTRGQQVTLSCSPISGHRSVSWYQQTPGQGLQFLFEYFSETQRNKGNFPGRFSGRQFSNSRSEMNVSTLELGDSALYLCASSEQGALETQYFGPGTRLLVL.

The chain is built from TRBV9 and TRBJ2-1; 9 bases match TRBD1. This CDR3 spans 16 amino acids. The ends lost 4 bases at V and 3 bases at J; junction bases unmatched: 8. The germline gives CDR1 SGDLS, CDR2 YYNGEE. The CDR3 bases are TGTGCCAGCAGCCCACAGGGGGCGGTTGGCTACAATGAGCAGTTCTTC. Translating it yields CASSPQGAVGYNEQFF.